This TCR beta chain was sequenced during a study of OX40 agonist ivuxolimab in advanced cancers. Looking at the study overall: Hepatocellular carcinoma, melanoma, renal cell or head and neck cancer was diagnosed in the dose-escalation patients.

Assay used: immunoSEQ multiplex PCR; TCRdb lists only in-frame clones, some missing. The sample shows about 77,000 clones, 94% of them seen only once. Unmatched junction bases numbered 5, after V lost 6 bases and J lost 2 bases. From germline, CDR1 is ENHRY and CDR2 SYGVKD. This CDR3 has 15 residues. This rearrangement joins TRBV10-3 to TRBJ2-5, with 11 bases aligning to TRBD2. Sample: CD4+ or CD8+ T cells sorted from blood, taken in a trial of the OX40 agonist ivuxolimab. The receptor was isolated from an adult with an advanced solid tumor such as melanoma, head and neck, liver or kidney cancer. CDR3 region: CAIRPGTSGQETQYF. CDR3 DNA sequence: TGTGCCATCAGGCCCGGGACTAGCGGACAAGAGACCCAGTACTTC.